The 7 T cell receptor beta chains given below trace back to one sample, sequenced in a study of ipilimumab plus nivolumab after autologous stem cell transplantation. TCRdb's table, derived via immunoSEQ multiplex PCR, lists solely in-frame clones and lacks some. Of about 43,000 clones listed, approximately 90% were seen once; the top ten hold less than 0.95%. The sample here was PBMCs, taken in a trial of ipilimumab plus nivolumab as post-transplant consolidation. The receptors were sampled from a male donor with multiple myeloma.

V usage is TRBV10-3 and J usage is TRBJ2-1; TRBD1 matches at 8 bases. From germline, CDR1 is ENHRY and CDR2 SYGVKD. The CDR3 is 16 residues long. The ends lost 4 bases at V and 7 bases at J; junction bases unmatched: 12. This CDR3 reads CAISASEQGASNEQFF. The CDR3 nucleotides read TGTGCCATCAGTGCCAGCGAGCAGGGGGCGAGTAATGAGCAGTTCTTC.

The chain links TRBV10-3 to TRBJ2-5; the D is unclear. Germline assignment: CDR1 ENHRY and CDR2 SYGVKD. Trimming took off 2 bases at V and 4 bases at J, with 11 bases between the two ends. This CDR3 is 14 amino acids long. CDR3 protein: CAISERSESETQYF. CDR3 bases: TGTGCCATCAGTGAGAGGTCTGAATCAGAGACCCAGTACTTC.

The chain links TRBV5-6 to TRBJ2-7; D perhaps matches TRBD2 (6 bases). The ends were cut back, 2 bases at V and 2 bases at J, with 14 bases in the middle. The CDR3 contains 15 residues. Germline V lookup: CDR1 SGHDT, CDR2 YYEEEE. The CDR3 spells CASSFKGTVAYEQYF. Written as DNA, the CDR3 is TGTGCCAGCAGCTTTAAAGGGACTGTTGCCTACGAGCAGTACTTC.

The rearrangement links TRBV28 to TRBJ1-5; D ambiguous. Germline V gene sequence: CDR1 MDHEN, CDR2 SYDVKM. Between the trimmed V and J ends, which lost 0 bases and 5 bases, there was a span of 17 bases. The CDR3 has 17 residues. Written as DNA, the CDR3 is TGTGCCAGCAGTTTATGGGGTTCGTCGGGGAACTATCAGCCCCAGCATTTT. Translating gives CASSLWGSSGNYQPQHF. The full variable domain, completed using reference TRBV28 and TRBJ1-5, is DVKVTQSSRYLVKRTGEKVFLECVQDMDHENMFWYRQDPGLGLRLIYFSYDVKMKEKGDIPEGYSVSREKKERFSLILESASTNQTSMYLCASSLWGSSGNYQPQHFGDGTRLSIL.

This clone was seen only once. The chain has TRBV19 and TRBJ2-3, with 8 bases fitting TRBD2. After removal of 6 bases from V and 4 bases from J, the junction contained 6 bases not matched to a gene. Looked up from germline, CDR1 is LNHDA and CDR2 is SQIVND (reference sequence). The CDR3 loop spans 14 amino acids. CDR3: CASRSAGVPDTQYF. The CDR3 nucleotides are TGTGCCAGTAGATCAGCGGGGGTACCAGATACGCAGTATTTT.

The table lists this clone with a few counts. V usage is TRBV30 and J usage is TRBJ2-2, with a weak D call TRBD2 (5 bases). V lost 7 bases and J 2 bases, leaving 14 bases between the germline ends. Germline CDR1 reads GTSNPN; CDR2 reads SVGIG (reference sequence). This CDR3 comprises 14 residues. The CDR3, as DNA: TGTGCCTCCACCCCACGGGGTAACACCGGGGAGCTGTTTTTT. The encoded protein is CASTPRGNTGELFF.

The V and J genes are TRBV10-3 and TRBJ2-7, with D perhaps TRBD1 or TRBD2 (5 bases each). Trimming stripped 6 bases from V and 0 bases from J, with 15 bases between. CDR3 length: 15 residues. In germline, CDR1 is ENHRY, CDR2 SYGVKD. The CDR3: CAISPGPRTSYEQYF. The CDR3 coding sequence is TGTGCCATCAGCCCGGGACCCCGGACCTCCTACGAGCAGTACTTC.